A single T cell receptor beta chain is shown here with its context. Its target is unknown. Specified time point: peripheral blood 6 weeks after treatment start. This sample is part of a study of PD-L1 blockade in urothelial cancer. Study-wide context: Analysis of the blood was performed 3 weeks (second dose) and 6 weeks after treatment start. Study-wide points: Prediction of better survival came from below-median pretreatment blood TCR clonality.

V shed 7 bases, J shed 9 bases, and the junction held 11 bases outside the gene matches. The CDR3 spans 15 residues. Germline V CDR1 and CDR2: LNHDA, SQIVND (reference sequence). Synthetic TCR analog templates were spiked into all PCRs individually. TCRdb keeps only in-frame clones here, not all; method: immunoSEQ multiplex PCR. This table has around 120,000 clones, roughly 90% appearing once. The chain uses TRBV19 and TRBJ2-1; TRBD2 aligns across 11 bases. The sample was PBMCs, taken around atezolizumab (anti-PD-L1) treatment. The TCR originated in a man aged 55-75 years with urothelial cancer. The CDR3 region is CASTSLAGESSEQFF. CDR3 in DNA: TGTGCCAGTACCTCACTAGCGGGAGAGTCCAGTGAGCAGTTCTTC.